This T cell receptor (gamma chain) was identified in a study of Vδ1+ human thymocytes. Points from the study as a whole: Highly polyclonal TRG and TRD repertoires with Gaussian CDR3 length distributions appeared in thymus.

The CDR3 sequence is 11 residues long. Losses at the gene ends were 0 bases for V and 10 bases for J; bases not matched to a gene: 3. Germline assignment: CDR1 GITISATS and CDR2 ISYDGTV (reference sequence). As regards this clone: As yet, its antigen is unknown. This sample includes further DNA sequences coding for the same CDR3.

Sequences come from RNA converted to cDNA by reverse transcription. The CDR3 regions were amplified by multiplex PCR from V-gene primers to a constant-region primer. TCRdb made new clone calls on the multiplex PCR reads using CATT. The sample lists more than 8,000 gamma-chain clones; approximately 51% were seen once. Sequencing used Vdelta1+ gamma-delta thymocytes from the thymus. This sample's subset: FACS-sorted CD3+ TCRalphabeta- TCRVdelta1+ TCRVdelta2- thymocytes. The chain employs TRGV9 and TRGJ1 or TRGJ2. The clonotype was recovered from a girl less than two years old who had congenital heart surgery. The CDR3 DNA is TGTGCCTTGTGGGAGGTGCGGAAGAAACTCTTT. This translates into CALWEVRKKLF.